These 26 T cell receptor beta chains were sequenced from one sample in a study of blood T cells in healthy people across ages. Through a sample-barcoded 5' primer and a J-beta primer mix, a second PCR was run for about 6 to 11 cycles. Via MiXCR, TCRdb re-called the 5' RACE reads, giving one row per CDR3 protein. The sample shows hundreds of thousands of distinct CDR3 sequences, over 45% of them seen only once. The sequencing input was blood. The receptors shown here come from a young man in good health.

This sequence joins TRBV18 and TRBJ2-5; D is unclear. Trimming removed 2 bases from V and 11 bases from J, with 12 bases in between. From germline, CDR1 is KGHSH and CDR2 LQKENI. This CDR3 comprises 12 residues. CDR3 residues: CASSPASPEQYF. The CDR3 DNA reads TGTGCCAGCTCACCAGCCAGCCCTGAGCAGTACTTC.

V is TRBV7-8 and J is TRBJ2-7; possible D gene TRBD1, 5 bases. The CDR3 has 14 residues. The V end lost 0 bases, the J end lost 2 bases, and 8 bases lay between the germline ends. Germline values: CDR1 SGHVS, CDR2 FQNEAQ. The CDR3 DNA sequence: TGTGCCAGCAGCTTAGCTGCAGGGCCCTACGAGCAGTACTTC. This encodes CASSLAAGPYEQYF.

This clonotype has a single count. V usage is TRBV4-2 and J usage is TRBJ2-1; D possibly corresponds to TRBD2 (6 bases). V gave up 0 bases and J gave up 6 bases, with 9 bases separating them. The CDR3 length is 14 residues. CDR1 is LGHNA and CDR2 is YNFKEQ in the germline V gene. Here the CDR3 DNA reads TGTGCCAGCAGCCAAGATCTAGCGTTCAATGAGCAGTTCTTC. Its protein product is CASSQDLAFNEQFF.

V gene TRBV13 combines with J gene TRBJ2-1, with D tentatively TRBD2 (5 bases). This CDR3 is 14 amino acids long. Trimming removed 5 bases from V and 6 bases from J, with 14 bases in between. CDR1 and CDR2 (germline): PRHDT, FYEKMQ (reference sequence). CDR3 DNA sequence: TGTGCCAGCAGCCAGCGGACTTCCAGCAATGAGCAGTTCTTC. Translation gives CASSQRTSSNEQFF.

The chain uses TRBV4-2 and TRBJ1-1; D is uncertain. V was clipped by 4 bases and J by 1 base, with 10 bases between them. Germline CDR1 reads LGHNA; CDR2 reads YNFKEQ. The CDR3 spans 14 residues. DNA of the CDR3: TGTGCCAGCAGCCCCGGTGGAGAGAACACTGAAGCTTTCTTT. Amino acids: CASSPGGENTEAFF.

This clonotype was detected only a few times. The rearrangement links TRBV20-1 to TRBJ2-7; D remains unclear. Trimming removed 3 bases at V and 6 bases at J, with 21 bases between. The CDR3 is made up of 15 amino acids. Germline CDR1 is DFQATT and CDR2 is SNEGSKA (reference sequence). The CDR3: CSARTAKSRYGEQYF. The CDR3 DNA sequence: TGCAGTGCTAGGACCGCTAAGTCCCGCTACGGCGAGCAGTACTTC.

The rearrangement uses TRBV11-1 and TRBJ2-1, with D maybe TRBD2 (6 bases). CDR3 size: 14 residues. Germline V gene lookup returns CDR1 SGHAT and CDR2 FQDESV (reference sequence). The ends were cut back, 4 bases at V and 7 bases at J, with 14 bases in the middle. In DNA form, the CDR3 reads TGTGCCAGCAGCTCCCAATCGGGGACTAATGAGCAGTTCTTC. Translated, it gives CASSSQSGTNEQFF.

The chain combines TRBV20-1 with TRBJ2-7, with 8 positions matching TRBD2. There are 11 residues in the CDR3. Germline V gene data show CDR1 as DFQATT and CDR2 as SNEGSKA (reference sequence). The CDR3 loop reads CTASGSYEQYF. The CDR3 region has the DNA TGCACAGCAAGCGGGAGTTACGAGCAGTACTTC.

The chain links TRBV12-3 or TRBV12-4 to TRBJ2-2; the D gene is possibly TRBD1 (5 bases). This CDR3 comprises 14 residues. V was pared by 7 bases and J by 1 base, with 10 bases between. DNA of the CDR3: TGTGCCAGCAACTCAGGGCGGAACACCGGGGAGCTGTTTTTT. This encodes CASNSGRNTGELFF.

The J gene is TRBJ2-1, the V gene TRBV20-1; 7 nucleotides align to TRBD2. V was clipped by 5 bases and J by 6 bases; unmatched bases: 10. The CDR3 runs to 14 residues. In germline, CDR1 is DFQATT, CDR2 SNEGSKA (reference sequence). The CDR3 here is CSAPHRTSANEQFF. As DNA, the CDR3 is TGCAGTGCTCCCCACCGTACTAGCGCCAATGAGCAGTTCTTC.

The chain couples TRBV12-3 or TRBV12-4 to TRBJ2-3; D ambiguous. V was pared by 11 bases and J by 3 bases, with 18 bases between. The CDR3 spans 14 residues. CDR3: CAVRGSDGTDTQYF. Written as DNA, the CDR3 is TGTGCCGTAAGAGGAAGTGACGGGACAGATACGCAGTATTTT.

The genes are TRBV7-9 and TRBJ2-5; 8 bases align to TRBD1. With 5 bases clipped from V and 2 bases from J, the junction kept 13 bases outside the gene matches. CDR1 is SEHNR, CDR2 FQNEAQ, per germline (reference sequence). The CDR3 covers 17 residues. CDR3 in DNA: TGTGCCAGCAGCGAAACTGGACAGGGCCTCGGGCAAGAGACCCAGTACTTC. Protein: CASSETGQGLGQETQYF.

The CDR3 sequence is CASSSGLGFDNEQFF. CDR3 DNA sequence: TGTGCCAGCTCGTCAGGGCTAGGTTTCGACAATGAGCAGTTCTTC. This chain uses TRBV18 with TRBJ2-1; possible D gene TRBD1, 5 bases. The CDR3 consists of 15 residues. Trimming removed 6 bases at V and 5 bases at J, with 17 bases between. Germline V CDR1 and CDR2: KGHSH, LQKENI.

This clonotype was picked up a small number of times. This chain uses TRBV3-1 with TRBJ2-7; D not certain. Matching the DNA end better, TRBJ2-5 makes the J call doubtful. Germline CDR1 is LGHDT and CDR2 is YNNKEL (reference sequence). The CDR3 loop spans 12 amino acids. CDR3 sequence (DNA): TGTGCCAGCAGCCAAGATAGGCTGACCCAGTACTTC. Translation: CASSQDRLTQYF.

The chain combines TRBV7-9 with TRBJ2-5, with D tentatively TRBD2 (6 bases). CDR3 length: 14 amino acids. V lost 6 bases and J 3 bases, leaving 14 bases between the germline ends. CDR1 and CDR2 from the germline V gene are SEHNR and FQNEAQ (reference sequence). This CDR3 reads CASSPAGLKETQYF. In nucleotides, the CDR3 is TGTGCCAGCAGTCCCGCGGGGCTAAAAGAGACCCAGTACTTC.

This clonotype was observed a few times. The chain carries TRBV4-3 and TRBJ2-7, with D possibly TRBD2 on 6 matching bases. The length of the CDR3 is 14 residues. Trimming left V 4 bases short and J 4 bases short, with 14 bases between. Per the germline V gene, CDR1 is LGHNA and CDR2 is YSLEER. The CDR3 DNA reads TGCGCCAGCAGCCCACCGGGACTCAAATACGAGCAGTACTTC. Translated, it gives CASSPPGLKYEQYF.

This clonotype showed up just a few times. The J gene is TRBJ2-5, the V gene TRBV7-2, with D uncertain. Trimming took off 5 bases at V and 2 bases at J, with 9 bases between the two ends. The CDR3 sequence is 13 residues long. CDR1 is SGHTA and CDR2 is FQGNSA in the germline V gene. The CDR3 DNA is TGTGCCAGCAGCCGACGAGTTCAAGAGACCCAGTACTTC. Translated, it gives CASSRRVQETQYF.

This clonotype was counted many times. V gene TRBV29-1 combines with J gene TRBJ2-1, with 9 bases that match TRBD1. Germline V gene sequence: CDR1 SQVTM, CDR2 ANQGSEA. Losses at the gene ends were 4 bases for V and 9 bases for J; bases not matched to a gene: 4. This CDR3 has 12 amino acids. The CDR3 sequence is CSVVTGGIEQFF. CDR3 sequence (DNA): TGCAGCGTTGTTACAGGGGGCATTGAGCAGTTCTTC.

This rearrangement joins TRBV4-1 to TRBJ2-7; D perhaps matches TRBD1 (5 bases). The CDR3 has 13 residues. From germline, CDR1 is MGHRA and CDR2 YSYEKL. Trimming left V 1 base short and J 4 bases short, with 8 bases between. The CDR3 DNA is TGCGCCAGCAGCCAAGCCAGGGAATACGAGCAGTACTTC. Amino acid sequence: CASSQAREYEQYF.

This chain uses TRBV29-1 with TRBJ1-1, with a possible D match to TRBD1 (5 bases). The germline gives CDR1 SQVTM, CDR2 ANQGSEA. Trimming cost V 3 bases and J 1 base, with 9 bases left between them. The length of the CDR3 is 13 residues. The CDR3 DNA is TGCAGCGTTGAGAAGGGGACGAACACTGAAGCTTTCTTT. It yields the protein CSVEKGTNTEAFF.

The table lists this clonotype with a few counts. The rearrangement links TRBV29-1 to TRBJ1-2; maybe TRBD1 (5 bases). The CDR3 loop spans 11 amino acids. V gave up 6 bases and J gave up 8 bases, with 13 bases separating them. Germline CDR1 is SQVTM and CDR2 is ANQGSEA. In DNA, the CDR3 is TGCAGCGTGAAGGGGTCCAAAGGCTACACCTTC. Amino acid sequence: CSVKGSKGYTF.

This clonotype showed up just once. Germline and junction disagree at one end, which may indicate a read error. J is TRBJ2-1 and V is TRBV28, with D possibly being TRBD2 (6 bases). The CDR3 sequence is 16 residues long. Germline V gives CDR1 MDHEN, CDR2 SYDVKM. In nucleotides, the CDR3 is TGTCCCAGCACCACCGCTCAGGCGGGAACCTACAATGAGCAGTTCTTC. Protein sequence: CPSTTAQAGTYNEQFF.

This clonotype was counted once. This chain links TRBV6-2 or TRBV6-3 with TRBJ2-7, with D uncertain. The CDR3 contains 14 residues. Trimming pared 4 bases from V and 5 bases from J, leaving 15 bases between. Germline CDR1 is MNHEY and CDR2 is SVGEGT. The CDR3 loop is CASSFGQRNNEQYF. The CDR3 DNA sequence: TGTGCCAGCAGTTTCGGTCAGAGGAATAACGAGCAGTACTTC.

This clonotype appeared a single time. This chain uses TRBV27 with TRBJ1-5; possible D gene TRBD1, 6 bases. The CDR3 extends over 15 amino acids. Between the trimmed V and J ends, which lost 6 bases and 0 bases, there was a span of 12 bases. Looked up from germline, CDR1 is MNHEY and CDR2 is SMNVEV (reference sequence). Here the CDR3 reads CASRWTADSNQPQHF. The CDR3 nucleotides read TGTGCCAGCAGATGGACAGCAGATAGCAATCAGCCCCAGCATTTT.

The chain links TRBV7-9 to TRBJ2-7, with D unresolved. The J call could be wrong; TRBJ2-5 is a better fit for the DNA end. This CDR3 region has 15 residues. The germline V gene encodes CDR1 SEHNR and CDR2 FQNEAQ (reference sequence). The CDR3 DNA follows: TGTGCCAGCAGCCCCAGGTTCGGCACCCAAGAGACCCAGTACTTC. Translating gives CASSPRFGTQETQYF.

J is TRBJ2-5 and V is TRBV9; D gene unclear. Trimming removed 4 bases from V and 5 bases from J, with 15 bases in between. This CDR3 is 14 amino acids long. Germline loops: CDR1 SGDLS, CDR2 YYNGEE. The CDR3 sequence: CASSLGQELETQYF. In nucleotides, the CDR3 is TGTGCCAGCAGCCTAGGGCAGGAGTTGGAGACCCAGTACTTC.